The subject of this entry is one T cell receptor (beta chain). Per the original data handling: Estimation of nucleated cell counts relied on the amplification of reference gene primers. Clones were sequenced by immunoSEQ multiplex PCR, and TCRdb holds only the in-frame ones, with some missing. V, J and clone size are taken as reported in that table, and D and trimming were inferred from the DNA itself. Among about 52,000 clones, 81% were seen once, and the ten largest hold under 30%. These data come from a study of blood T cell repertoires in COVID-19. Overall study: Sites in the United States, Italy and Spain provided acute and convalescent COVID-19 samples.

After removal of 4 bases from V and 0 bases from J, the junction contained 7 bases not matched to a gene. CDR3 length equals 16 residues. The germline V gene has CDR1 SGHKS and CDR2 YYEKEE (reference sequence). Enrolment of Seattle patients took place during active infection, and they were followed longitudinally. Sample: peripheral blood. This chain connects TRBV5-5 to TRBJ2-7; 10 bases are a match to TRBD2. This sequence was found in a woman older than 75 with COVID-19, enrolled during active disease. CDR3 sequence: CASSPFSSGSSYEQYF. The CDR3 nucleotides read TGTGCCAGCAGCCCCTTCTCTAGCGGGAGCTCCTACGAGCAGTACTTC.